This is a list of T cell receptor beta chains from one sample in a study of cytomegalovirus exposure and HLA in healthy donors. The data were produced by immunoSEQ multiplex PCR, yet TCRdb's version contains in-frame clones alone and is incomplete. The sample lists around 140,000 clones; 88% were seen once. Sequencing input: PBMCs. These receptors were obtained from a woman in her forties in good health and CMV-seronegative. CDR3s include the opening cysteine and the closing phenylalanine or tryptophan. Each record gives: clone size, CDR3 length, D gene, V gene, J gene, CDR3 DNA, CDR3 protein. D genes are given only for firm matches. Clone size appears in some rows only: once, few, many, or a class for an expanded clone.

-	15	TRBD2	TRBV5-4	TRBJ2-5	TGTGCCAGCAGCGAGGCTAGCGGGATGCAAGAGACCCAGTACTTC	CASSEASGMQETQYF
-	13	-	TRBV7-6	TRBJ2-7	TGTGCCAGCAGCTTAGAAGAGGACTACGAGCAGTACTTC	CASSLEEDYEQYF
once	15	-	TRBV9	TRBJ2-7	TGTGCCAGCAGCGTAGGCGGGACGGGCCTCTACGAGCAGTACTTC	CASSVGGTGLYEQYF
-	17	TRBD1	TRBV7-9	TRBJ1-1	TGTGCCAGCAGCTTGGTCTTCGGACAGGGGGCTGGTACTGAAGCTTTCTTT	CASSLVFGQGAGTEAFF
few	17	-	TRBV28	TRBJ2-5	TGTGCCAGCAGTCCCCCGTGGGAGTCGGGAAGGAAAGAGACCCAGTACTTC	CASSPPWESGRKETQYF
-	15	TRBD1	TRBV15	TRBJ2-1	TGTGCCACCAGCAGGGACAGGGGGCCCTACAATGAGCAGTTCTTC	CATSRDRGPYNEQFF
-	14	TRBD1	TRBV5-6	TRBJ2-2	TGTGCCAGCGGCCGACAGGGGGCGTCCGGGGAGCTGTTTTTT	CASGRQGASGELFF
-	14	-	TRBV7-8	TRBJ2-2	TGTGCCAGCAGTCCGACACAGGGAACCGGGGAGCTGTTTTTT	CASSPTQGTGELFF
-	14	TRBD2	TRBV10-3	TRBJ2-1	TGTGCCATCAGTGTTAATAGCGGGATCGATGAGCAGTTCTTC	CAISVNSGIDEQFF
once	16	TRBD2	TRBV6-6	TRBJ2-5	TGTGCCAGCAGTTACGGAGGACTAGCGGGTCAAGAGACCCAGTACTTC	CASSYGGLAGQETQYF
-	14	TRBD1	TRBV7-9	TRBJ2-7	TGTGCCAGCAGCCCCGGACAGGACCTTCGTGTGAAGTACTTC	CASSPGQDLRVKYF
-	14	-	TRBV5-6	TRBJ2-2	TGTGCCAGCAGCCGGGACTTCTACACCGGGGAGCTGTTTTTT	CASSRDFYTGELFF
-	15	TRBD1	TRBV27	TRBJ2-7	TGTGCCAGCAGTGCGCGGACAGGGCAGGAGTACGAGCAGTACTTC	CASSARTGQEYEQYF
-	12	-	TRBV27	TRBJ2-1	TGTGCCAGCAGGCGGGACCTAGGTGAGCAGTTCTTC	CASRRDLGEQFF
-	17	TRBD1	TRBV10-3	TRBJ2-2	TGTGCCATCAGTAGATCGCCGGGACAGATGAACACCGGGGAGCTGTTTTTT	CAISRSPGQMNTGELFF
-	15	-	TRBV28	TRBJ2-5	TGTGCCAGCAGGACCCCGCTAGGGACTCAGGAGACCCAGTACTTC	CASRTPLGTQETQYF
-	15	TRBD2	TRBV11-2	TRBJ2-1	TGTGCCAGCAGCTTCAGCGGGAGCTCCTACAATGAGCAGTTCTTC	CASSFSGSSYNEQFF
-	13	TRBD1	TRBV6-5	TRBJ1-2	TGTGCCAGCAAACCGGGACAGGACTATGGCTACACCTTC	CASKPGQDYGYTF
-	13	TRBD1	TRBV11-2	TRBJ2-7	TGTGCCAGCAGCCAGGACAGGACCTACGAGCAGTACTTC	CASSQDRTYEQYF
-	15	TRBD1	TRBV28	TRBJ1-2	TGTGCCAGCAGTGGATATACAGGGGGCAACTATGGCTACACCTTC	CASSGYTGGNYGYTF
-	13	-	TRBV10-3	TRBJ2-3	TGTGCCATCAGTGTTAGCACGGCGGATACGCAGTATTTT	CAISVSTADTQYF
-	15	-	TRBV7-2	TRBJ2-2	TGTGCCAGCAGCTTCGTGGCCTCTCGGGCCGGGGAGCTGTTTTTT	CASSFVASRAGELFF
-	13	-	TRBV30	TRBJ2-5	TGTGCCTGGAGTAGGGGGACGGAAGAGACCCAGTACTTC	CAWSRGTEETQYF
-	13	-	TRBV7-7	TRBJ2-2	TGTGCTAGCAGCTTAGTATCCCCCGGGGAGCTGTTTTTT	CASSLVSPGELFF
-	14	-	TRBV6-1	TRBJ2-2	TGTGCCAGCAGTGAAGTGGGGGCGGGCGGGGAGCTGTTTTTT	CASSEVGAGGELFF
-	15	-	TRBV4-2	TRBJ2-7	TGTGCCAGCAGCCACCCCTCTGGCCCGGCGGCCGAGCAGTACTTC	CASSHPSGPAAEQYF
-	12	-	TRBV2	TRBJ1-2	TGTGCCAGCAGTGGGCCGAACTATGGCTACACCTTC	CASSGPNYGYTF
-	15	TRBD2	TRBV18	TRBJ2-4	TGTGCCAGCTCACCGGGACTAGCGGGAGTTAGCATTCAGTACTTC	CASSPGLAGVSIQYF
-	16	TRBD1	TRBV5-4	TRBJ2-3	TGTGCCAGCAGCCGAAGACAGGGGGCGTCGACAGATACGCAGTATTTT	CASSRRQGASTDTQYF
few	18	TRBD2	TRBV4-1	TRBJ2-4	TGCGCCAGCAGCCAACCCTTGGCTAGCGGGACGACGAGGAACATTCAGTACTTC	CASSQPLASGTTRNIQYF
few	13	-	TRBV4-1	TRBJ2-1	TGCGCCAGCAGCCCCAGCTTGACAGTTCAGCAGTTCTTC	CASSPSLTVQQFF
few	14	TRBD1	TRBV5-4	TRBJ2-1	TGTGCCAGCAGCTCGCCGGGACAGGGAGATGAGCAGTTCTTC	CASSSPGQGDEQFF
few	14	TRBD1	TRBV11-1	TRBJ1-4	TGTGCCAGCAGCCCCGGACAGGGTGTTGAAAAACTGTTTTTT	CASSPGQGVEKLFF
-	16	TRBD2	TRBV5-1	TRBJ2-3	TGCGCCAGCAGCTTGGGACTAGCGGGGTTCACAGATACGCAGTATTTT	CASSLGLAGFTDTQYF
-	17	-	TRBV11-2	TRBJ2-1	TGTGCCAGCACCCCATGGCTTGGGCCCAGCTCCTACAATGAGCAGTTCTTC	CASTPWLGPSSYNEQFF
-	12	TRBD1	TRBV29-1	TRBJ1-2	TGCAGCGTTGAACAGGGGGCAGGTGGCTACACCTTC	CSVEQGAGGYTF
-	15	-	TRBV5-6	TRBJ1-4	TGTGCCAGCAGCTTGGCAGGAGGTGTTTATGAAAAACTGTTTTTT	CASSLAGGVYEKLFF
once	17	TRBD1	TRBV25-1	TRBJ2-7	TGTGCCAGCAGTGGATTGCCGAGGCGGGACAGGGCCTACGAGCAGTACTTC	CASSGLPRRDRAYEQYF
-	15	-	TRBV7-9	TRBJ2-7	TGTGCCAGCAGCTACCCAGGGACAAATGACTACGAGCAGTACTTC	CASSYPGTNDYEQYF
once	15	-	TRBV6-5	TRBJ2-7	TGTGCCAGCAGTTACTCGGGCGGGTCGGGCTACGAGCAGTACTTC	CASSYSGGSGYEQYF
-	10	-	TRBV20-1	TRBJ2-7	TGCAGTGCTGGGACTCACGAGCAGTACTTC	CSAGTHEQYF
-	15	TRBD1	TRBV7-6	TRBJ2-5	TGTGCCAGCAGCTTACGGACAGGGTACCAAGAGACCCAGTACTTC	CASSLRTGYQETQYF
few	16	-	TRBV4-3	TRBJ1-2	TGCGCCAGCAGCCAAGATTACGTCGGGGTCGACTATGGCTACACCTTC	CASSQDYVGVDYGYTF
-	13	-	TRBV11-3	TRBJ2-5	TGTGCCAGCCAGGTCGGCAGCCAAGAGACCCAGTACTTC	CASQVGSQETQYF
-	12	-	TRBV2	TRBJ1-1	TGTGCCAGCTTGGGGCCGAACACTGAAGCTTTCTTT	CASLGPNTEAFF
-	14	TRBD1	TRBV9	TRBJ2-7	TGTGCCAGCAGCACGGGACAGGGAAGCTACGAGCAGTACTTC	CASSTGQGSYEQYF
-	17	TRBD1	TRBV7-8	TRBJ1-5	TGTGCCAGCAGCTCATATTCCGACAGGGAAGGAGGTCAGCCCCAGCATTTT	CASSSYSDREGGQPQHF
few	18	-	TRBV5-1	TRBJ2-6	TGCGCCAGCAGCTATGGGGCAGGGGTTCGGTCTGGGGCCAACGTCCTGACTTTC	CASSYGAGVRSGANVLTF
-	13	TRBD2	TRBV28	TRBJ2-5	TGTGCCAGCAGTTTATGGGGGGGGGAGACCCAGTACTTC	CASSLWGGETQYF
-	13	-	TRBV19	TRBJ2-5	TGTGCCAGTAGTGAAGTAAGGGGAGAGACCCAGTACTTC	CASSEVRGETQYF
-	16	TRBD1	TRBV30	TRBJ1-2	TGTGCCTGGAGTTTATACCGGGGGACAGGGGTAGGTGGCTACACCTTC	CAWSLYRGTGVGGYTF
-	13	-	TRBV6-1	TRBJ1-1	TGTGCCAGCCCTGGGCGGGATCACACTGAAGCTTTCTTT	CASPGRDHTEAFF
-	15	TRBD1	TRBV6-1	TRBJ2-7	TGTGCCAGCAGTGAAGCCCGACAGGGGCCCTACGAGCAGTACTTC	CASSEARQGPYEQYF
-	14	TRBD2	TRBV10-3	TRBJ2-1	TGTGCCATCAAAAACTCTAGCGGCTACAATGAGCAGTTCTTC	CAIKNSSGYNEQFF
-	16	TRBD2	TRBV29-1	TRBJ2-3	TGCAGCGTTGCCGGGACTAGCGGCTTATATGCAGATACGCAGTATTTT	CSVAGTSGLYADTQYF
-	15	TRBD1	TRBV6-5	TRBJ2-7	TGTGCCAGCAGTCCCTGGACAGGTTTAACCTACGAGCAGTACTTC	CASSPWTGLTYEQYF
-	16	-	TRBV11-1	TRBJ2-5	TGTGCCAGCAGCTTAGCTTCCGGGACACCAAAAGAGACCCAGTACTTC	CASSLASGTPKETQYF
-	16	-	TRBV5-4	TRBJ2-7	TGTGCCAGCAGCTTGGCCAGGGGAGTTATACGGAACGAGCAGTACTTC	CASSLARGVIRNEQYF
-	14	-	TRBV28	TRBJ2-7	TGTGCCAGCAGCCGATCAGGGGTTACCTACGAGCAGTACTTC	CASSRSGVTYEQYF